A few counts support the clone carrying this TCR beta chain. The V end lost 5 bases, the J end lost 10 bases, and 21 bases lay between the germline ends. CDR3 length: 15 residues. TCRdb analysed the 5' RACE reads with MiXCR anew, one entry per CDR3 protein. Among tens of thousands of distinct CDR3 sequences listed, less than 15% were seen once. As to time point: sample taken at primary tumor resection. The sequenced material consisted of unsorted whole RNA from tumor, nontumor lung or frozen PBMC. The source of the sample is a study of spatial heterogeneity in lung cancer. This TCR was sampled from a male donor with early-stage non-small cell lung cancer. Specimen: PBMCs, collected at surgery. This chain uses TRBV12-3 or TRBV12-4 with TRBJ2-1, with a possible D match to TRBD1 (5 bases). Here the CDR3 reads CASSPPRAIVGEQFF. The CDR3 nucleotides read TGTGCCAGCAGTCCCCCCAGGGCTATCGTCGGGGAGCAGTTCTTC.